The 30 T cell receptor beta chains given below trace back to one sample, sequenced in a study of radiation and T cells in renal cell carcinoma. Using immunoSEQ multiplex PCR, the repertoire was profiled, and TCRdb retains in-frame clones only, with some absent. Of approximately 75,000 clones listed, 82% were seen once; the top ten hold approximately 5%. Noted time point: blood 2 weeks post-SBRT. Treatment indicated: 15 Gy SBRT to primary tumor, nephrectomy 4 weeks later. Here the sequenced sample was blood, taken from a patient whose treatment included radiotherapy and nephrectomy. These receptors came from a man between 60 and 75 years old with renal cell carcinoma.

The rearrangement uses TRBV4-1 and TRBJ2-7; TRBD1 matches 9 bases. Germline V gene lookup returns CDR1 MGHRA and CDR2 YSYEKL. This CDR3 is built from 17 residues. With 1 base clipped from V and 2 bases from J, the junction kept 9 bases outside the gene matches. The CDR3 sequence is CASSQGAPGQGTYEQYF. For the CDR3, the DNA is TGCGCCAGCAGCCAAGGGGCTCCGGGACAGGGTACCTACGAGCAGTACTTC.

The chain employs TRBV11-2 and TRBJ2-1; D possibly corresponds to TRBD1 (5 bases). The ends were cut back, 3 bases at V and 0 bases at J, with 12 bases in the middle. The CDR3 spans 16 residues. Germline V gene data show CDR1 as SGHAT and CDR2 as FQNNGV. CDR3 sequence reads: CASSLGRRSSYNEQFF. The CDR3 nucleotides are TGTGCCAGCAGCTTGGGGCGGCGATCCTCCTACAATGAGCAGTTCTTC.

The CDR3 sequence: CASSLKLTGDQPQHF. The CDR3 DNA is TGTGCCAGCAGTTTAAAACTGACGGGAGATCAGCCCCAGCATTTT. This sequence joins TRBV28 and TRBJ1-5, with no clear D. Germline assignment: CDR1 MDHEN and CDR2 SYDVKM. V lost 2 bases and J lost 5, with 13 bases in between. The length of the CDR3 is 15 residues.

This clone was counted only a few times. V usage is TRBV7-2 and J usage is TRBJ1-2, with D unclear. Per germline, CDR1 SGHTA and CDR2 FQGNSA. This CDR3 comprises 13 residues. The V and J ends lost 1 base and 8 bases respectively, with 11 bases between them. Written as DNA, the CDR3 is TGTGCCAGCAGCTTAGGCGGGAGAGACGGCTACACCTTC. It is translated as CASSLGGRDGYTF.

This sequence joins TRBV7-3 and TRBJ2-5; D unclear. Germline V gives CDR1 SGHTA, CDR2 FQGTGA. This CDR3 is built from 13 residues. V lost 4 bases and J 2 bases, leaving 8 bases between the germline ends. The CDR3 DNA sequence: TGTGCCAGCAGCTCCTATCCACAAGAGACCCAGTACTTC. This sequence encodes CASSSYPQETQYF.

CDR3 DNA: TGTGCTAGTGGCCGGACGGACTACAATGAGCAGTTCTTC. Protein product: CASGRTDYNEQFF. The genes are TRBV12-5 and TRBJ2-1, with unresolved D. The CDR3 has 13 amino acids. Germline V gives CDR1 LGHNT, CDR2 FRNRAP. V dropped 6 bases and J dropped 3 bases, with 9 bases sitting between them.

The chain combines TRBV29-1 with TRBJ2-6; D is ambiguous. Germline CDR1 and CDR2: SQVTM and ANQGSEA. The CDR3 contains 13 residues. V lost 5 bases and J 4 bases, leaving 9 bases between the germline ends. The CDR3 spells CSVRVAGANVLTF. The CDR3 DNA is TGCAGCGTTCGAGTGGCGGGGGCCAACGTCCTGACTTTC.

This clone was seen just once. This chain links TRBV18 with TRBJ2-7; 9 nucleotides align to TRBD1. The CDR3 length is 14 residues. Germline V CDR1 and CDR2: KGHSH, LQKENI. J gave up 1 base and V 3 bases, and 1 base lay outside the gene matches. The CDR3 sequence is CASSPGTGSYEQYF. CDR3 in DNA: TGTGCCAGCTCACCCGGGACAGGGTCCTACGAGCAGTACTTC.

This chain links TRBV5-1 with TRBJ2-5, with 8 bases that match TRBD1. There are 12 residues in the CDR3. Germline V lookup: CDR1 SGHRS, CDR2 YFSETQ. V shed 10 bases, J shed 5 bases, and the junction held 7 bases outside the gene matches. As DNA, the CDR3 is TGCGCCTCCTTTGGACAGGGTGAGACCCAGTACTTC. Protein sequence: CASFGQGETQYF. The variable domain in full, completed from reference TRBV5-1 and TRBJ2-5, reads KAGVTQTPRYLIKTRGQQVTLSCSPISGHRSVSWYQQTPGQGLQFLFEYFSETQRNKGNFPGRFSGRQFSNSRSEMNVSTLELGDSALYLCASFGQGETQYFGPGTRLLVL.

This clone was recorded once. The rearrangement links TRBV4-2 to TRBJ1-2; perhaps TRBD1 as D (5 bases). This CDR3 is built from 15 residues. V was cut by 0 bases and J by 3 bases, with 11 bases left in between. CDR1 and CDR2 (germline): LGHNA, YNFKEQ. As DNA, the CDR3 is TGTGCCAGCAGCCAAGATGCAAACAGGTACTATGGCTACACCTTC. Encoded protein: CASSQDANRYYGYTF.

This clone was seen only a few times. In DNA form, the CDR3 reads TGTGCCAGTAGAGGTCAGGACGGCTTCAATCAGCCCCAGCATTTT. The encoded protein is CASRGQDGFNQPQHF. The V and J genes are TRBV19 and TRBJ1-5, with D uncertain. V lost 6 bases and J 3 bases, leaving 15 bases between the germline ends. Germline lookup yields CDR1 LNHDA and CDR2 SQIVND (reference sequence). CDR3 size: 15 residues.

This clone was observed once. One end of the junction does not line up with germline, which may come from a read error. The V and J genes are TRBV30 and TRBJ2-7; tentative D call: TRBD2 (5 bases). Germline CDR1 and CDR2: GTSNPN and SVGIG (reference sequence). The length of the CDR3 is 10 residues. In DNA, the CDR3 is TGTGCCTGGAGTGTAGAGGGTATCAACTTC. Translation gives CAWSVEGINF.

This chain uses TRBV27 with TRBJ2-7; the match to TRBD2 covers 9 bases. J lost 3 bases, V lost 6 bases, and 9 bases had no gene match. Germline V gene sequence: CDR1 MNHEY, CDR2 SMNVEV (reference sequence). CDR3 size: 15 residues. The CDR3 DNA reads TGTGCCAGCAGGCCCTTGTTAGCGGGAGTCTACGAGCAGTACTTC. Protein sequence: CASRPLLAGVYEQYF.

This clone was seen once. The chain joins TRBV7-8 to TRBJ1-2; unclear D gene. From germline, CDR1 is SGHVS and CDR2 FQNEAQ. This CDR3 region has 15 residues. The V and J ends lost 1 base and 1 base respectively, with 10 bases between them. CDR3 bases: TGTGCCAGCAGCTTAGGGCTCGGCAGTAACTATGGCTACACCTTC. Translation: CASSLGLGSNYGYTF.

The CDR3 here is CASAFGASGSWAQYRNEQFF. CDR3 DNA: TGTGCCAGCGCCTTCGGGGCTAGCGGGAGCTGGGCCCAATACCGCAATGAGCAGTTCTTC. The chain recombines TRBV28 with TRBJ2-1, with TRBD2 matching over 10 bases. The germline gives CDR1 MDHEN, CDR2 SYDVKM. The V gene end was trimmed by 8 bases and the J gene end by 6 bases; junction bases not matched to a gene: 25. The CDR3 sequence is 20 residues long.

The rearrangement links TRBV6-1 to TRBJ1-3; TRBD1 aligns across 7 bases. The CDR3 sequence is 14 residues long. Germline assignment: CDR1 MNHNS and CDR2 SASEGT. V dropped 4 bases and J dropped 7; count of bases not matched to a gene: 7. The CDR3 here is CASSVTRGGNTIYF. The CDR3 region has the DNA TGTGCCAGCAGTGTGACCCGAGGGGGCAACACCATATATTTT.

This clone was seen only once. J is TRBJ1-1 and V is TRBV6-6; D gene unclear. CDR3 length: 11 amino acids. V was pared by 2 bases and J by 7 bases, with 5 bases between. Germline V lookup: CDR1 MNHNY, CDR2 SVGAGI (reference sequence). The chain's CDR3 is CASSYQYEAFF. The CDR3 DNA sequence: TGTGCCAGCAGTTACCAGTATGAAGCTTTCTTT.

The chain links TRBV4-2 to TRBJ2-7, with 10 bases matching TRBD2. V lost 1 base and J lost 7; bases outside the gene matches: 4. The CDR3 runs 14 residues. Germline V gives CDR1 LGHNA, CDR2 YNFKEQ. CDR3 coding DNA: TGTGCCAGCAGCCAAGGTCTAGCGGGAGAAGAGCAGTACTTC. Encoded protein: CASSQGLAGEEQYF.

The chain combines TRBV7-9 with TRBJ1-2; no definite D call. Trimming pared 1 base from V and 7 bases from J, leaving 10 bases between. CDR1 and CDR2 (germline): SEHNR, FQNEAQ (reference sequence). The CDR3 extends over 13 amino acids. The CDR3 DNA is TGTGCCAGCAGCTTAGACGAATACACTGGCTACACCTTC. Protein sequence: CASSLDEYTGYTF.

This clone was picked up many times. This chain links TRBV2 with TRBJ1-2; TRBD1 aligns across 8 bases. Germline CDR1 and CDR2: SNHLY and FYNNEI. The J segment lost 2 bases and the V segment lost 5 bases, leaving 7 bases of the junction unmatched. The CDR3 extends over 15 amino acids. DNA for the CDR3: TGTGCCAGCAGTCGGGACAGGTCTTCCAACTATGGCTACACCTTC. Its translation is CASSRDRSSNYGYTF.

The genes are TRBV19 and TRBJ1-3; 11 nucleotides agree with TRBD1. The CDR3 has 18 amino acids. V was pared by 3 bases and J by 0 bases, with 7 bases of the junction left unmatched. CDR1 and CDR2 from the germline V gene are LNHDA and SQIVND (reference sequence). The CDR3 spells CASSMRGTGGLSGNTIYF. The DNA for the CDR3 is TGTGCCAGTAGTATGCGAGGGACAGGGGGGCTCTCTGGAAACACCATATATTTT.

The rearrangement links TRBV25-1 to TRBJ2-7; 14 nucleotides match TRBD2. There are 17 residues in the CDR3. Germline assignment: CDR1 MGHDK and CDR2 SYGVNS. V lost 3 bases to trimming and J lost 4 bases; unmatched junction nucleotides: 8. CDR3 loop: CASSDLPGLAGEYEQYF. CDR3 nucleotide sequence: TGTGCCAGCAGTGACCTCCCGGGACTAGCGGGAGAGTACGAGCAGTACTTC.

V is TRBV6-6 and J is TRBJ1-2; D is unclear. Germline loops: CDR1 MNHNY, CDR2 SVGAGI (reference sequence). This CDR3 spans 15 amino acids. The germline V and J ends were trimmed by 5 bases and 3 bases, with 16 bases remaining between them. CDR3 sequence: CASSPESPGYYGYTF. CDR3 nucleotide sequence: TGTGCCAGCAGTCCCGAATCTCCGGGATACTATGGCTACACCTTC.

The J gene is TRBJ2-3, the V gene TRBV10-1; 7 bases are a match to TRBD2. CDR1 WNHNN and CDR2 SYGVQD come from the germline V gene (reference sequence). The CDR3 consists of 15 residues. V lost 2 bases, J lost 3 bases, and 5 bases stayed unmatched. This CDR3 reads CASSEGGRGTDTQYF. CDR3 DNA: TGCGCCAGCAGTGAGGGCGGGAGAGGAACAGATACGCAGTATTTT.

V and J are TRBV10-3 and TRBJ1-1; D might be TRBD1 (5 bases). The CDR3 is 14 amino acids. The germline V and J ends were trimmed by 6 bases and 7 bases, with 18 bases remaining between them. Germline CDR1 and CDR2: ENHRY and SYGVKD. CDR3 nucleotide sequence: TGTGCCATCAGCGGCGAAGCGGGGGTGGTTGAAGCTTTCTTT. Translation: CAISGEAGVVEAFF.

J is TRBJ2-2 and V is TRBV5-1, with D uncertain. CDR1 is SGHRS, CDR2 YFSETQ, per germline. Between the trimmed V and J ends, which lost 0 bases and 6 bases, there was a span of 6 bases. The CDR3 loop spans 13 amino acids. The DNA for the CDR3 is TGCGCCAGCAGCTTGGTTTTGGCCGGGGAGCTGTTTTTT. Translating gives CASSLVLAGELFF.

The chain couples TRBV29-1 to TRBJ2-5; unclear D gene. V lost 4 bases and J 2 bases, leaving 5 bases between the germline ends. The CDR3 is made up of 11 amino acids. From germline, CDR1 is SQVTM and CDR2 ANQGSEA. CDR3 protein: CSVGRQETQYF. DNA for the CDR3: TGCAGCGTTGGTAGGCAAGAGACCCAGTACTTC.

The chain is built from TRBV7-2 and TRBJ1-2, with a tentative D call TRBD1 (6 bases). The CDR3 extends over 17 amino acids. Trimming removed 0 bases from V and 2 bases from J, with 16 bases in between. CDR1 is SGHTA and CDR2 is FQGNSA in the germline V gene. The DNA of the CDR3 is TGTGCCAGCAGCTTAGCCCTGGACAGCCCCAAGAACTATGGCTACACCTTC. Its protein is CASSLALDSPKNYGYTF.

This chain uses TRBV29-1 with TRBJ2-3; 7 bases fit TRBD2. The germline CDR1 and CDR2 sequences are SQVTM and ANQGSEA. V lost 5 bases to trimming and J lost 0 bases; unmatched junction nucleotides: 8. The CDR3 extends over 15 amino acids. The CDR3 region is CSVFGGGLSTDTQYF. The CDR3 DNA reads TGCAGCGTTTTTGGGGGAGGGCTTAGCACAGATACGCAGTATTTT.

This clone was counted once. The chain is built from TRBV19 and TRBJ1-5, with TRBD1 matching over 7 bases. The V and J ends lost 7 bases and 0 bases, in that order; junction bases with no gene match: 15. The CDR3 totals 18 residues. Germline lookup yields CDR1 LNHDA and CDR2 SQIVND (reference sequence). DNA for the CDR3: TGTGCCAGTAAACAGGACAGGAGCTCCTATTATAGCAATCAGCCCCAGCATTTT. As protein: CASKQDRSSYYSNQPQHF.